These 17 T cell receptor beta chains share one sample of origin, sequenced in a study of cytomegalovirus exposure and HLA in healthy donors. PCR used 60 Vbeta primers and 13 Jbeta primers. The repertoire was sequenced with immunoSEQ multiplex PCR; TCRdb's copy has only in-frame clones and lacks some. The sample holds some 130,000 clones, approximately 89% seen once. Sequenced material: PBMCs. The receptors were sampled from a woman aged 25 to 39 in good health and CMV-seropositive.

The chain has TRBV27 and TRBJ1-2, with D unclear. Per the germline V gene, CDR1 is MNHEY and CDR2 is SMNVEV (reference sequence). Trimming removed 3 bases at V and 4 bases at J, with 12 bases between. The CDR3 extends over 14 amino acids. CDR3 amino acids: CASSLGGKGYGYTF. As DNA, the CDR3 is TGTGCCAGCAGTTTGGGCGGGAAGGGCTATGGCTACACCTTC.

This chain connects TRBV29-1 to TRBJ2-6; D is undetermined. The germline gives CDR1 SQVTM, CDR2 ANQGSEA. V lost 6 bases and J lost 0, with 15 bases in between. This CDR3 comprises 16 residues. The CDR3 coding sequence is TGCAGCGTGTCCCCTGACACCTTCTCTGGGGCCAACGTCCTGACTTTC. Protein product: CSVSPDTFSGANVLTF.

This clone was counted once. The chain links TRBV10-2 to TRBJ2-7; TRBD2 matches at 8 bases. Germline V gene lookup returns CDR1 WSHSY and CDR2 SAAADI. With 6 bases clipped from V and 4 bases from J, the junction kept 8 bases outside the gene matches. The CDR3 is 14 residues long. The CDR3 coding sequence is TGCGCCAGCAGACTTAGCGGGGACCGTTACGAGCAGTACTTC. Encoded protein: CASRLSGDRYEQYF.

CDR3 coding DNA: TGTGCCAGCAGCCAATACAGGGGACCCACAGATACGCAGTATTTT. This gives the protein CASSQYRGPTDTQYF. The chain recombines TRBV14 with TRBJ2-3, with 7 bases aligning to TRBD1. Germline loops: CDR1 SGHDN, CDR2 FVKESK. V lost 2 bases, J lost 2 bases, and 4 bases stayed unmatched. The length of the CDR3 is 15 residues.

V gene TRBV2 combines with J gene TRBJ2-5; 7 nucleotides line up with TRBD2. From germline, CDR1 is SNHLY and CDR2 FYNNEI. V lost 9 bases to trimming and J lost 4 bases; unmatched junction nucleotides: 5. The CDR3 has 12 amino acids. The CDR3 DNA sequence: TGTGCCAGTGGTGGGGGGGGAGAGACCCAGTACTTC. This translates into CASGGGGETQYF.

Comment on this clone: The same CDR3 arises from other DNA sequences in this sample as well. V is TRBV5-1 and J is TRBJ2-5, with TRBD1 as a possible D gene (6 bases). V was shortened by 0 bases and J by 4 bases, with 7 bases between the two germline ends. The CDR3 contains 13 residues. The germline gives CDR1 SGHRS, CDR2 YFSETQ. CDR3 protein: CASSLVGGETQYF. The CDR3, as DNA: TGCGCCAGCAGCTTGGTAGGGGGAGAGACCCAGTACTTC.

V gene TRBV6-5 combines with J gene TRBJ1-4; 7 positions match TRBD1. The germline V gene encodes CDR1 MNHEY and CDR2 SVGAGI. Germline trimming cut 2 bases from V and 6 bases from J; bases unmatched to any gene: 3. The CDR3 is made up of 14 amino acids. CDR3: CASSYTGAYEKLFF. CDR3 DNA: TGTGCCAGCAGTTACACAGGGGCCTATGAAAAACTGTTTTTT.

Notes on this clone: Other DNA sequences from this sample encode an identical CDR3 as well. The chain joins TRBV25-1 to TRBJ2-3; no clear D. The V and J ends lost 6 bases and 3 bases respectively, with 7 bases between them. This CDR3 spans 12 amino acids. The germline V gene has CDR1 MGHDK and CDR2 SYGVNS. In nucleotides, the CDR3 is TGTGCCAGCAGCAGAGGAACAGATACGCAGTATTTT. Translation: CASSRGTDTQYF. The variable domain in full, completed from reference TRBV25-1 and TRBJ2-3, reads EADIYQTPRYLVIGTGKKITLECSQTMGHDKMYWYQQDPGMELHLIHYSYGVNSTEKGDLSSESTVSRIRTEHFPLTLESARPSHTSQYLCASSRGTDTQYFGPGTRLTVL.

This chain joins TRBV27 and TRBJ2-5, with 9 bases lining up with TRBD2. The assigned J gene may be wrong: the sequence end matches TRBJ2-7 better. The CDR3 runs 15 residues. The germline V gene has CDR1 MNHEY and CDR2 SMNVEV (reference sequence). The CDR3 here is CASKTRPSGEYEQYF. In DNA, the CDR3 is TGTGCCAGCAAAACTCGGCCTAGCGGGGAATACGAGCAGTACTTC.

This sequence joins TRBV6-6 and TRBJ2-5; a possible D gene is TRBD1 (6 bases). There are 13 residues in the CDR3. Trimming cost V 7 bases and J 4 bases, with 13 bases left between them. Germline lookup yields CDR1 MNHNY and CDR2 SVGAGI (reference sequence). The CDR3 reads CASINDRSETQYF. CDR3 nucleotides: TGTGCCAGCATTAACGACAGGTCAGAGACCCAGTACTTC.

The J gene is TRBJ2-7, the V gene TRBV28, with 8 bases matching TRBD1. Germline V lookup: CDR1 MDHEN, CDR2 SYDVKM. This CDR3 is 15 amino acids long. The J segment lost 2 bases and the V segment lost 5 bases, leaving 8 bases of the junction unmatched. This CDR3 reads CASSAPGQVAYEQYF. Written as DNA, the CDR3 is TGTGCCAGCAGTGCCCCGGGACAGGTGGCCTACGAGCAGTACTTC.

The J gene is TRBJ1-2, the V gene TRBV7-3; D is uncertain. The V gene's germline CDR1 is SGHTA and CDR2 FQGTGA. V was cut by 5 bases and J by 4 bases, with 14 bases left in between. The CDR3 spans 14 residues. The CDR3 here is CASSKGPGSYGYTF. In DNA form, the CDR3 reads TGTGCCAGCAGCAAGGGCCCCGGGAGCTATGGCTACACCTTC.

The genes are TRBV7-3 and TRBJ2-7; 12 bases line up with TRBD2. The CDR3 is 13 residues long. Germline-derived CDR1 and CDR2 are SGHTA and FQGTGA. The V segment lost 5 bases and the J segment 9 bases; nucleotides outside the gene matches: 5. CDR3 in amino acids: CASSILAGGLQYF. DNA for the CDR3: TGTGCCAGCAGCATACTAGCGGGAGGCTTGCAGTACTTC.

The rearrangement links TRBV5-1 to TRBJ2-5, with 11 bases matching TRBD2. The CDR3 consists of 18 residues. CDR1 and CDR2 (germline): SGHRS, YFSETQ. J was trimmed by 2 bases and V by 0 bases; bases with no gene match: 9. CDR3: CASSLGGLAGGGQETQYF. In DNA form, the CDR3 reads TGCGCCAGCAGCTTGGGTGGCCTAGCGGGGGGCGGACAAGAGACCCAGTACTTC. Together with reference TRBV5-1 and TRBJ2-5, the CDR3 gives the full variable domain: KAGVTQTPRYLIKTRGQQVTLSCSPISGHRSVSWYQQTPGQGLQFLFEYFSETQRNKGNFPGRFSGRQFSNSRSEMNVSTLELGDSALYLCASSLGGLAGGGQETQYFGPGTRLLVL.

The chain couples TRBV15 to TRBJ2-1, with D possibly being TRBD2 (6 bases). The CDR3 spans 12 residues. Germline V CDR1 and CDR2: LNHNV, YYDKDF (reference sequence). V was pared by 2 bases and J by 13 bases, with 12 bases between. The CDR3 bases are TGTGCCACCAGCAGACGGACGGGGGATCAGTTCTTC. It translates to CATSRRTGDQFF.

This chain uses TRBV29-1 with TRBJ2-4; 7 bases are shared with TRBD1. The CDR3 is 14 residues long. Looked up from germline, CDR1 is SQVTM and CDR2 is ANQGSEA. Trimming at V came to 7 bases and at J to 7 bases, leaving 13 bases not matched to a gene. The CDR3 protein is CSATTGPGWNIQYF. The CDR3 DNA reads as TGCAGCGCTACGACAGGGCCGGGTTGGAACATTCAGTACTTC. The variable domain in full, completed from reference TRBV29-1 and TRBJ2-4, reads SAVISQKPSRDICQRGTSLTIQCQVDSQVTMMFWYRQQPGQSLTLIATANQGSEATYESGFVIDKFPISRPNLTFSTLTVSNMSPEDSSIYLCSATTGPGWNIQYFGAGTRLSVL.

This clone was recorded a few times. The CDR3: CSVVGQINQPQHF. CDR3 coding DNA: TGCAGCGTTGTGGGGCAGATCAATCAGCCCCAGCATTTT. V is TRBV29-1 and J is TRBJ1-5; perhaps TRBD1 as D (5 bases). Germline CDR1 is SQVTM and CDR2 is ANQGSEA. Trimming stripped 4 bases from V and 3 bases from J, with 10 bases between. The CDR3 is made up of 13 amino acids.